A selection of T cell receptor beta chains follows, all from one sample in a study of cytomegalovirus exposure and HLA in healthy donors. The table came from immunoSEQ multiplex PCR; TCRdb's copy has only in-frame clones and leaves some out. The sample records 95,000 to 150,000 clones, around three quarters being singletons. The sample comprised PBMCs. These receptors came from a human donor in good health. Both conserved end residues are part of each CDR3. Each record gives: CDR3 protein, CDR3 DNA, J gene, clone size, D gene, V gene. The D gene is left open where the match is weak. Size tells how often a clone was seen (once, few, many) or the class of an expanded clone, and some rows leave it out.

CDR3 protein: CASSIATVSNQPQHF
CDR3 DNA: TGTGCCAGTAGTATAGCGACAGTAAGCAATCAGCCCCAGCATTTT
J gene: TRBJ1-5
clone size: NA
D gene: NA
V gene: TRBV19

CDR3 protein: CASSTYEQYF
CDR3 DNA: TGTGCCAGCAGCACCTACGAGCAGTACTTC
J gene: TRBJ2-7
clone size: NA
D gene: NA
V gene: TRBV2

CDR3 protein: CASSLQAGGPRSTDTQYF
CDR3 DNA: TGTGCCAGCAGCTTACAAGCGGGAGGGCCCCGTAGCACAGATACGCAGTATTTT
J gene: TRBJ2-3
clone size: NA
D gene: TRBD2
V gene: TRBV7-9

CDR3 protein: CASSIAGTEVYEQYF
CDR3 DNA: TGTGCCAGTAGTATAGCCGGGACAGAAGTATACGAGCAGTACTTC
J gene: TRBJ2-7
clone size: NA
D gene: TRBD1
V gene: TRBV19

CDR3 protein: CASSFPSNPATGGLNTEAFF
CDR3 DNA: TGTGCCAGCAGTTTCCCCTCGAACCCTGCGACAGGGGGCCTGAACACTGAAGCTTTCTTT
J gene: TRBJ1-1
clone size: NA
D gene: TRBD1
V gene: TRBV28

CDR3 protein: CASSLGPGTSGRGYNEQFF
CDR3 DNA: TGCGCCAGCAGCTTGGGACCCGGGACTAGCGGGAGAGGGTACAATGAGCAGTTCTTC
J gene: TRBJ2-1
clone size: NA
D gene: TRBD2
V gene: TRBV5-1

CDR3 protein: CASSQDTRAQYF
CDR3 DNA: TGTGCCAGCAGCCAGGATACTCGGGCCCAGTACTTC
J gene: TRBJ2-5
clone size: NA
D gene: NA
V gene: TRBV4-2

CDR3 protein: CASSARTGGNQPQHF
CDR3 DNA: TGTGCCAGTAGTGCAAGGACAGGGGGCAATCAGCCCCAGCATTTT
J gene: TRBJ1-5
clone size: NA
D gene: TRBD1
V gene: TRBV19

CDR3 protein: CSSSLLAGAGELFF
CDR3 DNA: TGTTCCAGCAGCTTGCTAGCGGGAGCCGGGGAGCTGTTTTTT
J gene: TRBJ2-2
clone size: NA
D gene: TRBD2
V gene: TRBV7-9

CDR3 protein: CASSLDSPGRAFF
CDR3 DNA: TGCGCCAGCAGCTTGGACAGCCCAGGGCGGGCTTTCTTT
J gene: TRBJ1-1
clone size: NA
D gene: NA
V gene: TRBV5-1

CDR3 protein: CASIPSGSGNNYEQYF
CDR3 DNA: TGTGCCAGCATCCCCTCGGGGAGCGGGAACAACTACGAGCAGTACTTC
J gene: TRBJ2-7
clone size: NA
D gene: TRBD2
V gene: TRBV28

CDR3 protein: CASSSGLATTDTQYF
CDR3 DNA: TGTGCCAGCAGCTCTGGACTAGCGACTACAGATACGCAGTATTTT
J gene: TRBJ2-3
clone size: NA
D gene: TRBD2
V gene: TRBV7-3

CDR3 protein: CASRTTGTGTMQYF
CDR3 DNA: TGTGCCAGCAGGACGACCGGGACTGGTACGATGCAGTACTTC
J gene: TRBJ2-7
clone size: few
D gene: NA
V gene: TRBV28

CDR3 protein: CASSPRPGLSYEQYF
CDR3 DNA: TGTGCCAGCAGCCCCAGACCGGGACTTTCCTACGAGCAGTACTTC
J gene: TRBJ2-7
clone size: few
D gene: NA
V gene: TRBV9

CDR3 protein: CASSLWAQPQHF
CDR3 DNA: TGTGCCAGCAGTTTATGGGCTCAGCCCCAGCATTTT
J gene: TRBJ1-5
clone size: NA
D gene: NA
V gene: TRBV28

CDR3 protein: CATSRGRSYEQYF
CDR3 DNA: TGTGCCACCAGCAGAGGGCGGAGCTACGAGCAGTACTTC
J gene: TRBJ2-7
clone size: NA
D gene: NA
V gene: TRBV15

CDR3 protein: CASRGQGALFNYGYTF
CDR3 DNA: TGTGCCAGCAGGGGACAGGGGGCTTTGTTTAACTATGGCTACACCTTC
J gene: TRBJ1-2
clone size: NA
D gene: TRBD1
V gene: TRBV5-6

CDR3 protein: CASSVDLNTYEQYF
CDR3 DNA: TGTGCCAGCAGCGTCGATCTCAATACCTACGAGCAGTACTTC
J gene: TRBJ2-7
clone size: NA
D gene: NA
V gene: TRBV9

CDR3 protein: CASSSRWNEQFF
CDR3 DNA: TGTGCCAGCAGTTCGCGGTGGAATGAGCAGTTCTTC
J gene: TRBJ2-1
clone size: NA
D gene: NA
V gene: TRBV6-6

CDR3 protein: CASSLVGPNRGLPYEQYF
CDR3 DNA: TGCGCCAGCAGCTTGGTTGGTCCGAACAGGGGGTTACCATACGAGCAGTACTTC
J gene: TRBJ2-7
clone size: NA
D gene: TRBD1
V gene: TRBV5-1